This TCR beta chain is from a study of T cell repertoires in cytomegalovirus infection. Across the study: HLA-C-restricted CMV epitopes, recently identified, and well-studied HLA-B-restricted ones were used by the study. TCR beta signatures that were public indicated CMV infection and matching HLA type. Study outcomes and limitations: The ex vivo response showed dominance by HLA-C-restricted CMV-specific TCR beta clonotypes.

Concerning this clonotype: The target antigen is unknown.

TCRdb reanalysed the reads using MiXCR and keeps one entry per CDR3 protein. This table has around 900,000 distinct CDR3 sequences, approximately 32% appearing once. The CDR3 runs 18 residues. Germline-derived CDR1 and CDR2 are SNHLY and FYNNEI. Trimming took 1 base from V and 5 from J; bases not matched to a gene: 15. This sequence originates from a human donor in good health (CMV status not recorded). Some clones in this sample may be carry-over from other donors' samples. The rearrangement uses TRBV2 and TRBJ1-2, with 8 bases that match TRBD1. The sample here was cultured CD8+ T cells from PBMCs, taken from culture after CMV antigen stimulation. Written as DNA, the CDR3 is TGTGCCAGCAGTGAAGGTTGGAGGACAGGGTGGGATGAATATGGCTACACCTTC. Translating it yields CASSEGWRTGWDEYGYTF.